This TCR beta chain stems from a study of long-term antiretroviral therapy in people with HIV. Study-wide points: The clones with expansion before ART were dominant in the repertoire at all time points. HIV repertoires showed narrower CDR3 length ranges than controls.

About this clone itself: The target antigen is unknown.

An immunoSEQ assay, version v3.0, was performed at survey level. Each sample had sequencing targeting about 40,000-55,000 T-cell genomes. Clones were sequenced by immunoSEQ multiplex PCR, and TCRdb holds only the in-frame ones, with some missing. Altogether 7,400 or so clones are present, nearly 75% being singletons, with the ten largest covering approximately 17%. This receptor was identified in a man between 35 and 55 years old with HIV. Sequenced here: unsorted PBMCs, sampled about 0.9 years before starting antiretroviral therapy.

The CDR3 DNA sequence: TGTGCCAGCAGCTTGGAAGGCCCACAGGTATACTATGGCTACACCTTC. Translation: CASSLEGPQVYYGYTF. The genes are TRBV5-4 and TRBJ1-2, with a possible D match to TRBD1 (5 bases). Between the trimmed V and J ends, which lost 0 bases and 3 bases, there was a span of 15 bases. The germline V gene has CDR1 SGHNT and CDR2 YYREEE (reference sequence). This CDR3 is built from 16 residues.